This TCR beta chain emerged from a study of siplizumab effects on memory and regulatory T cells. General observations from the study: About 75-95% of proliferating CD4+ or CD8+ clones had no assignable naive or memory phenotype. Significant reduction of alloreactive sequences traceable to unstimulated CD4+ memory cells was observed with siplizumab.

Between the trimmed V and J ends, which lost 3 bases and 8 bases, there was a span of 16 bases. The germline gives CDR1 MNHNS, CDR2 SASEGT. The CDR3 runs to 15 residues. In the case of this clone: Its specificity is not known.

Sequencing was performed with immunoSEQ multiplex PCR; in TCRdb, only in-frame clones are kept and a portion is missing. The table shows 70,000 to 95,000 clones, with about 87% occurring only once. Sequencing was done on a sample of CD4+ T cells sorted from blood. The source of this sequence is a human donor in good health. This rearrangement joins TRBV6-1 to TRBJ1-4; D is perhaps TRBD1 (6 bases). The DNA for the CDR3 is TGTGCCAGCAGTGATCCCGTTGAAGGGGGGGAAAAACTGTTTTTT. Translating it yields CASSDPVEGGEKLFF.